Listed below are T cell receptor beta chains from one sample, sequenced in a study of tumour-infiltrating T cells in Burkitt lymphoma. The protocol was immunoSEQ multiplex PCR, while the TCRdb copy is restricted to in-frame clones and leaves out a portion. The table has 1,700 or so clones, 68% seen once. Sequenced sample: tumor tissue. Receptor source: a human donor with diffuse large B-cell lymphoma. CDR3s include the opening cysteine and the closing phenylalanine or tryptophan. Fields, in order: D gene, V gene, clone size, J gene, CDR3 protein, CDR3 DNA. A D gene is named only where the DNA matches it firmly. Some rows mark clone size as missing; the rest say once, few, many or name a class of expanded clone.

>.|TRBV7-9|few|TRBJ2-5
CASGKETQYF
TGTGCCAGCGGTAAAGAGACCCAGTACTTC
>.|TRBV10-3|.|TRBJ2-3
CAISAFGRVRGTDTQYF
TGTGCCATCAGTGCGTTCGGGCGGGTCCGAGGGACAGATACGCAGTATTTT
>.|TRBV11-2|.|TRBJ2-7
CASSVGGLSYEQYF
TGTGCCAGCAGCGTAGGCGGACTATCCTACGAGCAGTACTTC
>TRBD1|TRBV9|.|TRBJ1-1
CASSPSGQALNTEAFF
TGTGCCAGCAGCCCCTCCGGACAGGCTCTGAACACTGAAGCTTTCTTT
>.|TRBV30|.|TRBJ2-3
CAWSLLGGTDTQYF
TGTGCCTGGAGTCTACTCGGAGGTACAGATACGCAGTATTTT
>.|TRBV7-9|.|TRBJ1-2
CASSLGRRLAYGYTF
TGTGCCAGCAGCTTAGGGAGGAGGCTCGCCTATGGCTACACCTTC
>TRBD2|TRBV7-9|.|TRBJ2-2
CASSLPRTSGRELFF
TGTGCCAGCAGCTTACCCCGGACTAGCGGGAGGGAGCTGTTTTTT
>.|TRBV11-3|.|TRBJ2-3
CASSYFGDTQYF
TGTGCCAGCAGTTATTTCGGAGATACGCAGTATTTT
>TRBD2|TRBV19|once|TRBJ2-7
CASSVAGGRDEQYF
TGTGCCAGTAGCGTAGCGGGAGGTCGGGACGAGCAGTACTTC
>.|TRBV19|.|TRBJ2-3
CASSIGQYGTDTQYF
TGTGCCAGTAGTATTGGACAGTATGGCACAGATACGCAGTATTTT
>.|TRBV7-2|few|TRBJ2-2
CASSLVELFF
TGTGCCAGCAGCCTGGTGGAGCTGTTTTTT
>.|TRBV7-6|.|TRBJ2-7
CASSLGGVGTYEQYF
TGTGCCAGCAGCTTAGGGGGGGTGGGGACGTACGAGCAGTACTTC
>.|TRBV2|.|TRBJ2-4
CASSEADGNIQYF
TGTGCCAGCAGTGAAGCTGACGGGAACATTCAGTACTTC
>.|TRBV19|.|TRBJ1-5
CATGPGNQPQHF
TGTGCCACCGGGCCCGGGAATCAGCCCCAGCATTTT
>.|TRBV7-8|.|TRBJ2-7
CASSLGGISYEQYF
TGTGCCAGCAGCTTAGGGGGGATTAGCTACGAGCAGTACTTC
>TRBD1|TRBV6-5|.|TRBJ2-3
CASSTGQAHTDTQYF
TGTGCCAGCAGTACCGGACAGGCTCACACAGATACGCAGTATTTT